This paragraph covers one T cell receptor (beta chain) sequence. Source study methods: The authors estimated nucleated cell counts from reference gene primer amplification. Libraries were prepared by immunoSEQ multiplex PCR; TCRdb keeps only in-frame clonotypes and omits some of them. V, J and clone size reflect that table, while D and trimming were determined from the DNA. This sample yields about 140,000 clones, of which 75% to 90% are seen a single time; around 1.7% belongs to the top ten. This entry is derived from a study of blood T cell repertoires in COVID-19. Whole-study context: Sites in the United States, Italy and Spain provided acute and convalescent COVID-19 samples. PBMCs, B-cell-depleted T cells, or T cells were the source of the cDNA or gDNA that made up the material.

The CDR3 has 11 amino acids. Germline lookup yields CDR1 SGHVS and CDR2 FQNEAQ. The ends were cut back, 5 bases at V and 4 bases at J, with 3 bases in the middle. The receptor was isolated from a woman in her forties or fifties with acute or convalescent COVID-19. Input material: peripheral blood. This chain links TRBV7-8 with TRBJ2-1; no clear D. CDR3: CASSPYNEQFF. CDR3 in DNA: TGTGCCAGCAGCCCGTACAATGAGCAGTTCTTC.